Listed below are T cell receptor beta chains from one sample, sequenced in a study of radiation and T cells in renal cell carcinoma. Sequencing was performed with immunoSEQ multiplex PCR; in TCRdb, only in-frame clones are kept and a portion is missing. This table has around 60,000 clones, around 76% appearing once. The material was blood, obtained from a patient whose treatment included radiotherapy and nephrectomy. The receptor source for this set is a man in his 60s with renal cell carcinoma. Both conserved end residues are part of each CDR3.

V gene,J gene,CDR3 protein
TRBV7-3,TRBJ2-1,CASSPSGRAYNEQFF
TRBV21-1,TRBJ1-5,CASSKFSQPQHF
TRBV2,TRBJ2-1,CAGALDNEQFF
TRBV10-3,TRBJ1-3,CAITGGATGNTIYF
TRBV10-3,TRBJ1-2,CAISPGDRARGYTF
TRBV10-1,TRBJ2-1,CASSETQSYNEQFF
TRBV5-1,TRBJ2-5,CASSLARGDLQETQYF
TRBV4-3,TRBJ2-3,CASSQDGSGASGGDTDTQYF
TRBV30,TRBJ2-3,CAWTPGDPSTDTQYF
TRBV6-5,TRBJ2-1,CASTISGSSNEQFF
TRBV19,TRBJ1-2,CASSTLGVYGYTF
TRBV13,TRBJ2-1,CASSPTGTGGTEQFF
TRBV5-1,TRBJ2-2,CASSLDTGNTGELFF
TRBV19,TRBJ1-1,CASSAGGLTEAFF
TRBV9,TRBJ1-2,CASSVGGTEGYTF